The 3 T cell receptor beta chains in this list originate from one sample, sequenced in a study of cytomegalovirus exposure and HLA in healthy donors. Libraries were prepared by immunoSEQ multiplex PCR; TCRdb keeps only in-frame clonotypes and omits some of them. This sample has around 160,000 clones, with approximately 90% found just once. The specimen was PBMCs. Every receptor here comes from a man between 18 and 29 years old in good health and CMV-seronegative.

The V and J genes are TRBV5-4 and TRBJ1-2; 7 bases are a match to TRBD1. The V gene's germline CDR1 is SGHNT and CDR2 YYREEE (reference sequence). Germline trimming cut 4 bases from V and 5 bases from J; bases unmatched to any gene: 14. The CDR3 has 16 residues. In DNA form, the CDR3 reads TGTGCCAGCAGCCCCCCAGGGGCAGGGGGACATTATGGCTACACCTTC. Translation gives CASSPPGAGGHYGYTF. Complete variable domain (other parts from reference TRBV5-4 and TRBJ1-2): ETGVTQSPTHLIKTRGQQVTLRCSSQSGHNTVSWYQQALGQGPQFIFQYYREEENGRGNFPPRFSGLQFPNYSSELNVNALELDDSALYLCASSPPGAGGHYGYTFGSGTRLTVV.

In this sample, this clone turned up once. CDR3 residues: CAWSFSGGRRDQPQHF. CDR3 nucleotides: TGTGCCTGGAGTTTCAGCGGGGGAAGGAGAGATCAGCCCCAGCATTTT. The genes are TRBV30 and TRBJ1-5; a possible D gene is TRBD1 (5 bases). CDR3 length equals 16 residues. The V end lost 2 bases, the J end lost 5 bases, and 19 bases lay between the germline ends. Germline loops: CDR1 GTSNPN, CDR2 SVGIG (reference sequence).

CDR3 DNA: TGCGCCAGCAGCTCGGGACAGGGGGACTATGGCTACACCTTC. This gives the protein CASSSGQGDYGYTF. This chain uses TRBV5-1 with TRBJ1-2, with 11 bases fitting TRBD1. Trimming cost V 3 bases and J 3 bases; bases outside gene matches: 1. Germline-derived CDR1 and CDR2 are SGHRS and YFSETQ. The CDR3 loop spans 14 amino acids.